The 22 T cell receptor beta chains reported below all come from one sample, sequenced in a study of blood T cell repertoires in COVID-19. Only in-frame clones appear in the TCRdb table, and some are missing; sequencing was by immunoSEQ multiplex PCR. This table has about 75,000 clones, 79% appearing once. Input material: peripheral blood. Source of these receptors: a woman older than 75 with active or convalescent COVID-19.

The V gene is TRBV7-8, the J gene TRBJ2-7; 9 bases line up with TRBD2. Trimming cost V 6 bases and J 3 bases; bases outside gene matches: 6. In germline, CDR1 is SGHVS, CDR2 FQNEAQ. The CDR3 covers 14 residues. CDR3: CASRFRREGYEQYF. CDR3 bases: TGTGCCAGCAGGTTCCGGCGGGAGGGCTACGAGCAGTACTTC.

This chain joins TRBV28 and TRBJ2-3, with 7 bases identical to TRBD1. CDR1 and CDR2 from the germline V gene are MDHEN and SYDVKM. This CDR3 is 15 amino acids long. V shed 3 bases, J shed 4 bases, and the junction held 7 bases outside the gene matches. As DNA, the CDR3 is TGTGCCAGCAGTTTCGGTACAGGGGCCCCAGATACGCAGTATTTT. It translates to CASSFGTGAPDTQYF.

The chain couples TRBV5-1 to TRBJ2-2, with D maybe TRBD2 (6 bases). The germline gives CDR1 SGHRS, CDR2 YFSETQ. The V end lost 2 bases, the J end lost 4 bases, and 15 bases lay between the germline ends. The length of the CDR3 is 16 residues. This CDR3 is CASSFGVEGRTGELFF. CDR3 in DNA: TGCGCCAGCAGCTTTGGAGTGGAGGGACGCACCGGGGAGCTGTTTTTT.

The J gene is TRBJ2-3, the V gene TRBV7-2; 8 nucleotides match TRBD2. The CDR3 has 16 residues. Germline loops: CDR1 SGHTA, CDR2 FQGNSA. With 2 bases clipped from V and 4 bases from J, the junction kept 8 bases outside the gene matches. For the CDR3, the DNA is TGTGCCAGCAGCTTAATTGGGACTAGTCAGTCAGATACGCAGTATTTT. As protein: CASSLIGTSQSDTQYF. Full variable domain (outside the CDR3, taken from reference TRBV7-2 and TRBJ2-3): GAGVSQSPSNKVTEKGKDVELRCDPISGHTALYWYRQSLGQGLEFLIYFQGNSAPDKSGLPSDRFSAERTGGSVSTLTIQRTQQEDSAVYLCASSLIGTSQSDTQYFGPGTRLTVL.

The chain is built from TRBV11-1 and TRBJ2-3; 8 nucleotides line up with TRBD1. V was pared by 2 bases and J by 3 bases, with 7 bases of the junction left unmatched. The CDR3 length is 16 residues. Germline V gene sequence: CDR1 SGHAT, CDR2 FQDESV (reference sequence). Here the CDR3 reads CASSLLPQGATDTQYF. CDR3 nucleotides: TGTGCCAGCAGCTTACTCCCCCAGGGGGCGACAGATACGCAGTATTTT. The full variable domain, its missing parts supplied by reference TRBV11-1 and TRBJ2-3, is EAEVAQSPRYKITEKSQAVAFWCDPISGHATLYWYRQILGQGPELLVQFQDESVVDDSQLPKDRFSAERLKGVDSTLKIQPAELGDSAMYLCASSLLPQGATDTQYFGPGTRLTVL.

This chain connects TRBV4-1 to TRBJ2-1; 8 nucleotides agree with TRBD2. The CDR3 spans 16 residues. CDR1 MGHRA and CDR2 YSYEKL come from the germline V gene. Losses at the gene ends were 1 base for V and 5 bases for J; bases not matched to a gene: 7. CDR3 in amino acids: CASSQGTGTRNNEQFF. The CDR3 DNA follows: TGCGCCAGCAGCCAAGGTACCGGGACTAGAAACAATGAGCAGTTCTTC.

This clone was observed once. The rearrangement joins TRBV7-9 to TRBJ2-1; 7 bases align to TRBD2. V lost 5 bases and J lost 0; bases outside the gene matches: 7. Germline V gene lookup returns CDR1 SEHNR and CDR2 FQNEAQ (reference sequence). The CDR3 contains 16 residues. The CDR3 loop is CASSDSLAASYNEQFF. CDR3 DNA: TGTGCCAGCAGCGACTCTCTAGCGGCCTCCTACAATGAGCAGTTCTTC.

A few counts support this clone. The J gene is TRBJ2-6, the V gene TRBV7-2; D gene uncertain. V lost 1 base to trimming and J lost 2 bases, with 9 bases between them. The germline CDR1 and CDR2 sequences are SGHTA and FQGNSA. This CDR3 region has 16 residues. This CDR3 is CASSLGLLAGANVLTF. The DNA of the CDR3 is TGTGCCAGCAGCTTAGGCTTATTAGCTGGGGCCAACGTCCTGACTTTC.

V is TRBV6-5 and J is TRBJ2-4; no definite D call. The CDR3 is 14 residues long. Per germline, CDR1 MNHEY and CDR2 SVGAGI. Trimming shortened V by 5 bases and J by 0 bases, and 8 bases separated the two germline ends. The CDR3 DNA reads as TGTGCCAGCAGTAAGCAACTAGCCAAAAACATTCAGTACTTC. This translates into CASSKQLAKNIQYF.

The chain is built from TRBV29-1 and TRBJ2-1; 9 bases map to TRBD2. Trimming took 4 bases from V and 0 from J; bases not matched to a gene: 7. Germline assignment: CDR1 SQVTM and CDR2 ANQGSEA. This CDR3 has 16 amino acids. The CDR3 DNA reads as TGCAGCGTTGCTACTAGCGGGCTCCGCTCCTACAATGAGCAGTTCTTC. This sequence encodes CSVATSGLRSYNEQFF.

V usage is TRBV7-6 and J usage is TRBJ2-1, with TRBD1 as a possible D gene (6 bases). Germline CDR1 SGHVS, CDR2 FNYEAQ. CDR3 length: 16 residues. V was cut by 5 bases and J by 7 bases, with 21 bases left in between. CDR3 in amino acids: CASSHQYRERLNEQFF. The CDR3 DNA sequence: TGTGCCAGCAGCCATCAATACAGGGAGCGCTTAAATGAGCAGTTCTTC.

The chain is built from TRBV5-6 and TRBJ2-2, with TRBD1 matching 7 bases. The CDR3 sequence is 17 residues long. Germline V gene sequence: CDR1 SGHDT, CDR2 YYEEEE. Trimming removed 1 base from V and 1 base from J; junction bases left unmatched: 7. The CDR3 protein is CASSLWDRPWNTGELFF. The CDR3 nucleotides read TGTGCCAGCAGCTTGTGGGACAGACCCTGGAACACCGGGGAGCTGTTTTTT. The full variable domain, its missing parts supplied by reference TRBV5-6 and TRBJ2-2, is DAGVTQSPTHLIKTRGQQVTLRCSPKSGHDTVSWYQQALGQGPQFIFQYYEEEERQRGNFPDRFSGHQFPNYSSELNVNALLLGDSALYLCASSLWDRPWNTGELFFGEGSRLTVL.

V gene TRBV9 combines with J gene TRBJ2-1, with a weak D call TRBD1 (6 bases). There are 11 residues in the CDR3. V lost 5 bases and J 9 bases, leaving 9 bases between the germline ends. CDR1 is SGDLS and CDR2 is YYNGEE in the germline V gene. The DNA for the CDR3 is TGTGCCAGCAGTACAGGGATTGAGCAGTTCTTC. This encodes CASSTGIEQFF.

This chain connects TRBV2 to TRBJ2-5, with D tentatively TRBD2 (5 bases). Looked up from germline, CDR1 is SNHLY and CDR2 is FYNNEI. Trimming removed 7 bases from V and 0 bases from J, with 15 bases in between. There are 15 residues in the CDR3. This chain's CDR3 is CASTPGTLDQETQYF. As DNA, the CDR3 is TGTGCCAGCACACCGGGAACCCTGGACCAAGAGACCCAGTACTTC.

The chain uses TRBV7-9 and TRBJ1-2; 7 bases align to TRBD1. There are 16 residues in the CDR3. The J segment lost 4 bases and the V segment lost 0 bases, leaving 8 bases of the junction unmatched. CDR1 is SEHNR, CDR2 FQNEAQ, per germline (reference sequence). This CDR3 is CASSLAVRGRSYGYTF. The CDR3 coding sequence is TGTGCCAGCAGCTTAGCGGTTAGGGGGCGAAGCTATGGCTACACCTTC.

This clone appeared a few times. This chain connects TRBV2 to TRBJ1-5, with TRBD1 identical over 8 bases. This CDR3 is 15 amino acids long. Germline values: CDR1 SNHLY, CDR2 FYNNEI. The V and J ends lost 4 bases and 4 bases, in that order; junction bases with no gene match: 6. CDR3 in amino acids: CASSGQGIVNQPQHF. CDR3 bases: TGTGCCAGCAGTGGACAGGGGATCGTTAATCAGCCCCAGCATTTT.

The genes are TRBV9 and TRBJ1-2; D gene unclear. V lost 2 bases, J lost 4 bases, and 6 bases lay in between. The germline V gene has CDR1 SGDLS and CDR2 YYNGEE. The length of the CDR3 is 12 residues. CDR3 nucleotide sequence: TGTGCCAGCAGCGTTAATCTCTATGGCTACACCTTC. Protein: CASSVNLYGYTF.

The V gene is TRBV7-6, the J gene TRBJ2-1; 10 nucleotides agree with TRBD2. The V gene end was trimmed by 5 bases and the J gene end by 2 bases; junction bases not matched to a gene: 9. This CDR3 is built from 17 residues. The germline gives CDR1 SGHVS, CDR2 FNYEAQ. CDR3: CASSPPQREGPYNEQFF. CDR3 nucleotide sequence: TGTGCCAGCAGCCCCCCACAGCGGGAGGGTCCCTACAATGAGCAGTTCTTC.

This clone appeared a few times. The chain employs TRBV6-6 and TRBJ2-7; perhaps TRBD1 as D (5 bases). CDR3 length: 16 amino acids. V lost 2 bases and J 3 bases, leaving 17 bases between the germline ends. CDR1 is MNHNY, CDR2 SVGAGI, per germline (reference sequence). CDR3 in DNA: TGTGCCAGCAGTTACGGCAGGGCTGCCCTTAACTACGAGCAGTACTTC. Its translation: CASSYGRAALNYEQYF.

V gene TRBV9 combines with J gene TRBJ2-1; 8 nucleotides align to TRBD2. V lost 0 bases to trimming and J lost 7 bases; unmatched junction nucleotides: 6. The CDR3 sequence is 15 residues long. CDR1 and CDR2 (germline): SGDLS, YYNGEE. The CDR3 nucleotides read TGTGCCAGCAGCGTAGTGAGCGGGAGCTGGAATGAGCAGTTCTTC. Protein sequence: CASSVVSGSWNEQFF.

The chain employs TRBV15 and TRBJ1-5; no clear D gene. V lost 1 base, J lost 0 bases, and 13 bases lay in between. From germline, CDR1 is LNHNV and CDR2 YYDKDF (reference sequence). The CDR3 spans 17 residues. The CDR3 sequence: CATSRGPGHYSNQPQHF. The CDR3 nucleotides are TGTGCCACCAGCAGAGGTCCCGGCCACTATAGCAATCAGCCCCAGCATTTT.

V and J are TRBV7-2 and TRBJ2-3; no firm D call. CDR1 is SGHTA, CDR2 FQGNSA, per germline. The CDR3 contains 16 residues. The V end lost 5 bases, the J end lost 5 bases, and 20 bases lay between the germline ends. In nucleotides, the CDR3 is TGTGCCAGCAGCCCAACCCCCGTGCCCCTCGGAGATACGCAGTATTTT. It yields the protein CASSPTPVPLGDTQYF.